One TCR beta chain is described in this entry. Original processing methods: Reference gene primers were amplified, and this amplification served to estimate nucleated cell counts. Assay used: immunoSEQ multiplex PCR; TCRdb lists only in-frame clones, some missing. The V and J calls and clone size come from that table; D and trimming were worked out from the DNA. This table has around 280,000 clones, 89% appearing once. The data derive from a study of blood T cell repertoires in COVID-19. Study-wide background: Nucleic acid was either cDNA or gDNA, and it came from T cells, B-cell-depleted T cells, or PBMCs.

With 7 bases clipped from V and 2 bases from J, the junction kept 4 bases outside the gene matches. The germline CDR1 and CDR2 sequences are MDHEN and SYDVKM. CDR3 size: 13 residues. The origin of this receptor is a woman in her thirties with COVID-19, enrolled during active disease. This sequence joins TRBV28 and TRBJ2-7; TRBD2 agrees at 8 bases. Sequencing was performed on peripheral blood. The CDR3 sequence: CASIRGGAYEQYF. For the CDR3, the DNA is TGTGCCAGCATTCGGGGGGGTGCCTACGAGCAGTACTTC.